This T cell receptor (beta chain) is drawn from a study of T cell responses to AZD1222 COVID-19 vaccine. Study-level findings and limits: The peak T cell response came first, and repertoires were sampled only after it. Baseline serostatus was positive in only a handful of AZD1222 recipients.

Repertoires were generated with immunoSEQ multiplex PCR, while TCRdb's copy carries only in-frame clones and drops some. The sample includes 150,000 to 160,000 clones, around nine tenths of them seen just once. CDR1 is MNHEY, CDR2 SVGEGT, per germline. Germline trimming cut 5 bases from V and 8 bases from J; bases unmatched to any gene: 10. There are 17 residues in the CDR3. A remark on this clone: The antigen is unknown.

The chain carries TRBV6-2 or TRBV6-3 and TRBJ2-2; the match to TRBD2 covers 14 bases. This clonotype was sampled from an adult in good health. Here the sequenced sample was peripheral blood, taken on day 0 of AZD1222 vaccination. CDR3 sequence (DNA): TGTGCCAGCAGTGCCCCGACTAGCGGGAGGGCCAGGGGGGAGCTGTTTTTT. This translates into CASSAPTSGRARGELFF.